What follows are 15 T cell receptor beta chains derived from one specimen sequenced in a study of shared clonotypes between healthy human individuals. Measured with immunoSEQ multiplex PCR; TCRdb has only the in-frame clones, and not every one. The sample lists some 2.3 million clones; 80% to 95% were seen once. The source material was naive CD4+ T cells from PBMCs. Subset reported: CD45RA+ positively selected. Every receptor here comes from a man between 18 and 29 years old in good health. Some clones in this sample may be carry-over from other donors' samples.

The J gene is TRBJ2-2, the V gene TRBV4-2; D gene ambiguous. The CDR3 spans 13 residues. V shed 0 bases and J shed 5 bases, with 4 bases lying between them. Per germline, CDR1 LGHNA and CDR2 YNFKEQ. In nucleotides, the CDR3 is TGTGCCAGCAGCCAAGATCCGACCGGGGAGCTGTTTTTT. Translation gives CASSQDPTGELFF.

This chain links TRBV7-8 with TRBJ2-7; 7 nucleotides match TRBD1. With V trimmed by 11 bases and J by 0 bases, 10 bases remained unmatched. The CDR3 runs to 14 residues. The germline V gene has CDR1 SGHVS and CDR2 FQNEAQ. CDR3 coding DNA: TGTGCCGTAACTCCTCGGGACAGCTCCTACGAGCAGTACTTC. Protein product: CAVTPRDSSYEQYF.

This clone was seen once. The J gene is TRBJ1-1, the V gene TRBV29-1, with a weak D call TRBD1 (5 bases). Between the trimmed V and J ends, which lost 1 base and 5 bases, there was a span of 11 bases. CDR1 is SQVTM, CDR2 ANQGSEA, per germline. This CDR3 region has 13 residues. CDR3 nucleotide sequence: TGCAGCGTTGAAGGACAGTTTCGGACTGAAGCTTTCTTT. Residues: CSVEGQFRTEAFF.

The rearrangement uses TRBV6-6 and TRBJ2-7, with D perhaps matching TRBD2 (6 bases). Germline CDR1 and CDR2: MNHNY and SVGAGI (reference sequence). The germline V and J ends were trimmed by 1 base and 3 bases, with 13 bases remaining between them. This CDR3 contains 15 residues. The DNA of the CDR3 is TGTGCCAGCAGTTACTTCCAGGTGGGGGGCTACGAGCAGTACTTC. Its protein is CASSYFQVGGYEQYF.

The rearrangement links TRBV5-1 to TRBJ2-7, with D maybe TRBD1 (6 bases). V lost 0 bases and J 5 bases, leaving 12 bases between the germline ends. Germline V gene data show CDR1 as SGHRS and CDR2 as YFSETQ. The CDR3 length is 14 residues. The CDR3 spells CASSLAQGVHEQYF. For the CDR3, the DNA is TGCGCCAGCAGCTTGGCACAGGGCGTACACGAGCAGTACTTC.

The chain joins TRBV4-1 to TRBJ1-1; D is uncertain. Germline-derived CDR1 and CDR2 are MGHRA and YSYEKL. Trimming took 4 bases from V and 3 from J, leaving 12 bases between them. The CDR3 consists of 14 residues. CDR3 residues: CASSPLLLYTEAFF. As DNA, the CDR3 is TGCGCCAGCAGCCCCCTCCTCCTATACACTGAAGCTTTCTTT.

This clone was counted a single time. J is TRBJ1-2 and V is TRBV27, with D possibly being TRBD1 (6 bases). The V end lost 6 bases, the J end lost 2 bases, and 16 bases lay between the germline ends. The CDR3 has 15 amino acids. Germline CDR1 reads MNHEY; CDR2 reads SMNVEV (reference sequence). Written as DNA, the CDR3 is TGTGCCAGCAGAACGGAACAGGGATCCAACTATGGCTACACCTTC. Encoded protein: CASRTEQGSNYGYTF.

The chain couples TRBV7-9 to TRBJ2-5; perhaps TRBD2 as D (6 bases). The CDR3 extends over 14 amino acids. V shed 5 bases and J shed 5 bases, with 15 bases lying between them. CDR1 is SEHNR and CDR2 is FQNEAQ in the germline V gene (reference sequence). CDR3 protein: CASSPYGGVETQYF. CDR3 nucleotide sequence: TGTGCCAGCAGCCCGTACGGAGGGGTGGAGACCCAGTACTTC.

The chain carries TRBV7-9 and TRBJ2-7, with 10 bases lining up with TRBD2. The CDR3 is 15 amino acids. V trimming: 2 bases; J trimming: 7 bases; junction bases outside the gene matches: 8. In germline, CDR1 is SEHNR, CDR2 FQNEAQ (reference sequence). The DNA of the CDR3 is TGTGCCAGCAGCTTACAGTTAGCGGGAGGTTCTGAGCAGTACTTC. Translation: CASSLQLAGGSEQYF. Full variable domain (remainder filled in from reference TRBV7-9 and TRBJ2-7): DTGVSQNPRHKITKRGQNVTFRCDPISEHNRLYWYRQTLGQGPEFLTYFQNEAQLEKSRLLSDRFSAERPKGSFSTLEIQRTEQGDSAMYLCASSLQLAGGSEQYFGPGTRLTVT.

This chain uses TRBV6-1 with TRBJ2-7; D is uncertain. Germline CDR1 is MNHNS and CDR2 is SASEGT. V was cut by 3 bases and J by 5 bases, with 14 bases left in between. This CDR3 comprises 14 residues. The CDR3 DNA reads TGTGCCAGCAGTGATTGGGCAGGAGATAACGAGCAGTACTTC. The encoded protein is CASSDWAGDNEQYF.

V gene TRBV4-2 combines with J gene TRBJ1-4; the D is unclear. Trimming stripped 4 bases from V and 8 bases from J, with 11 bases between. Germline-derived CDR1 and CDR2 are LGHNA and YNFKEQ. There are 13 residues in the CDR3. CDR3 protein: CASSRDYREKLFF. The CDR3 DNA follows: TGTGCCAGCAGCCGAGATTATAGGGAAAAACTGTTTTTT.

V is TRBV28 and J is TRBJ1-4, with D possibly being TRBD1 (5 bases). Germline V gene lookup returns CDR1 MDHEN and CDR2 SYDVKM. Deletions cut 6 bases from V and 11 bases from J, with 22 bases between. The CDR3 length is 15 residues. The CDR3 loop is CASRPNRNGRGKLFF. DNA of the CDR3: TGTGCCAGCAGACCGAACAGGAACGGTAGGGGTAAACTGTTTTTT.

The chain carries TRBV18 and TRBJ2-7; 10 positions agree with TRBD1. This CDR3 is built from 15 residues. Trimming cost V 4 bases and J 3 bases; bases outside gene matches: 6. Germline values: CDR1 KGHSH, CDR2 LQKENI. Here the CDR3 reads CASSQGQGGVYEQYF. The CDR3 nucleotides read TGTGCCAGCTCACAAGGACAGGGGGGGGTCTACGAGCAGTACTTC. The complete variable domain, with remaining parts taken from reference TRBV18 and TRBJ2-7, reads NAGVMQNPRHLVRRRGQEARLRCSPMKGHSHVYWYRQLPEEGLKFMVYLQKENIIDESGMPKERFSAEFPKEGPSILRIQQVVRGDSAAYFCASSQGQGGVYEQYFGPGTRLTVT.

This clone has a handful of counts. Other nucleotide sequences from this sample produce the same CDR3. This sequence joins TRBV20-1 and TRBJ2-1; D is unresolved. The V end was cut by 5 bases, the J end by 4 bases, with 3 bases between. Germline-derived CDR1 and CDR2 are DFQATT and SNEGSKA (reference sequence). The CDR3 consists of 10 residues. CDR3 bases: TGCAGTGCTTTATACAATGAGCAGTTCTTC. This encodes CSALYNEQFF.

The rearrangement links TRBV4-3 to TRBJ1-1; unclear D gene. Germline V lookup: CDR1 LGHNA, CDR2 YSLEER. The CDR3 sequence is 14 residues long. V was cut by 4 bases and J by 1 base, with 10 bases left in between. CDR3 coding DNA: TGCGCCAGCAGCCCAGCGACGGGGAACACTGAAGCTTTCTTT. It specifies CASSPATGNTEAFF.